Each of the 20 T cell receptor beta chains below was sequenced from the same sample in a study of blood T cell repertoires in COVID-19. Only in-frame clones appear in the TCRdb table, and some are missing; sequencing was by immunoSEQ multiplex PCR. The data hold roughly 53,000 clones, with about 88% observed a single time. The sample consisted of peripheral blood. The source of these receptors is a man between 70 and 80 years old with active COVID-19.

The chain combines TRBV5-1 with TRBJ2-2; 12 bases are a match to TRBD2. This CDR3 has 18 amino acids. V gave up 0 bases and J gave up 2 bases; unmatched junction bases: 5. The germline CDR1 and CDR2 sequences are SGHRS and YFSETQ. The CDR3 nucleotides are TGCGCCAGCAGCTTGGCCGGGACTAGCGGGTTAAACACCGGGGAGCTGTTTTTT. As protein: CASSLAGTSGLNTGELFF.

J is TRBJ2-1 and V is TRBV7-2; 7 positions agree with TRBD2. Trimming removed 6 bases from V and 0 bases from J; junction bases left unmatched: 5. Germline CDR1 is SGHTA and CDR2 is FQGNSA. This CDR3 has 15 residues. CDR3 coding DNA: TGTGCCAGCAGTGGTGGGAGGGCCTCCTACAATGAGCAGTTCTTC. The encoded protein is CASSGGRASYNEQFF.

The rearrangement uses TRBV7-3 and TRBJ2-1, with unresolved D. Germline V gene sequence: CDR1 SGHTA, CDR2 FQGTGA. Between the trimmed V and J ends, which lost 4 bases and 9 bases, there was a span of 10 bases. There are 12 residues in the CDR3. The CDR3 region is CASSSPPGEQFF. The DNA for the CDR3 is TGTGCCAGCAGCTCCCCGCCGGGTGAGCAGTTCTTC.

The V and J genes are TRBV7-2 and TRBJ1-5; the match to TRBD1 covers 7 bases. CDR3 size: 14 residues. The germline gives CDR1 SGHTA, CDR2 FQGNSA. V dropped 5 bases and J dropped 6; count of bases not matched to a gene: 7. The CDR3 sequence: CASSASRGSQPQHF. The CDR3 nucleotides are TGTGCCAGCAGCGCGAGCAGGGGGAGTCAGCCCCAGCATTTT.

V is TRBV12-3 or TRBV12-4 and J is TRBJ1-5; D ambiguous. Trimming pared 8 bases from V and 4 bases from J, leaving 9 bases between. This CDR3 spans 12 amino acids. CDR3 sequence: CASSRVNQPQHF. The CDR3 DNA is TGTGCCAGCTCGAGGGTAAATCAGCCCCAGCATTTT.

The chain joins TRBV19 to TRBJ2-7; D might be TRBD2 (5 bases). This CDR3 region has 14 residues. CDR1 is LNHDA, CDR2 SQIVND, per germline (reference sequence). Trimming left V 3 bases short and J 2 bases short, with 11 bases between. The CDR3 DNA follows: TGTGCCAGTAGTATCTGGACTGGAACCTACGAGCAGTACTTC. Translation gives CASSIWTGTYEQYF.

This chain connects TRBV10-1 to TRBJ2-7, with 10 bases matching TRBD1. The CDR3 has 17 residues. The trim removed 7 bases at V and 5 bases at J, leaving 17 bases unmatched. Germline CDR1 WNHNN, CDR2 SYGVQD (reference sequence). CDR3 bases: TGCGCCAGCACCCTAGTGGGGACAGGGGATTTAGTCCACGAGCAGTACTTC. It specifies CASTLVGTGDLVHEQYF.

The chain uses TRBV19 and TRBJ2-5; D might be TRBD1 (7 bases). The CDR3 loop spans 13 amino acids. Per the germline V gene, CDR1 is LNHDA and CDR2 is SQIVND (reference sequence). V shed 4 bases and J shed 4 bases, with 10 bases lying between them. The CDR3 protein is CASSTQGGETQYF. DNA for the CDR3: TGTGCCAGTAGTACCCAGGGGGGAGAGACCCAGTACTTC.

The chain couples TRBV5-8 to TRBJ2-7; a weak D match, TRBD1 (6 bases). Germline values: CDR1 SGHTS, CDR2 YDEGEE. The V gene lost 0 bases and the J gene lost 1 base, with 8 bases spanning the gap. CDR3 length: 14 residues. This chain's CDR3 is CASSLEGGSYEQYF. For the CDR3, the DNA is TGTGCCAGCAGCTTGGAAGGGGGTTCCTACGAGCAGTACTTC.

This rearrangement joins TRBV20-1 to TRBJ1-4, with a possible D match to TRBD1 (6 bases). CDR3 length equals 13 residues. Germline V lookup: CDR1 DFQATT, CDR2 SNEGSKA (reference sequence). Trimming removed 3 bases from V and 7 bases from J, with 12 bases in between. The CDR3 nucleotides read TGCAGTGCTAGTGGCAGGGGTACTGAAAAACTGTTTTTT. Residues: CSASGRGTEKLFF.

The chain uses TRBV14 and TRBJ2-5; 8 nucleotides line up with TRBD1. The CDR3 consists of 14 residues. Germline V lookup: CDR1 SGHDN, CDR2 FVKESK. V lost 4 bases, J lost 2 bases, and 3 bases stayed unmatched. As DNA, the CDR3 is TGTGCCAGCAGCCCCACAGGGGGACAAGAGACCCAGTACTTC. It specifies CASSPTGGQETQYF.

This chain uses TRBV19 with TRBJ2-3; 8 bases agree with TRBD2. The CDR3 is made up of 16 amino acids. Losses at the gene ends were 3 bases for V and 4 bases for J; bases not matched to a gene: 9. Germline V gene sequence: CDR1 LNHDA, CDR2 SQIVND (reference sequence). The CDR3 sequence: CASSIPAGEGADTQYF. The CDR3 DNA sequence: TGTGCCAGTAGTATCCCAGCGGGAGAGGGAGCAGATACGCAGTATTTT.

The CDR3 DNA is TGCGCCAGCAGCTTGGGGACTAGCGGGAGTGAGACCCAGTACTTC. It translates to CASSLGTSGSETQYF. The gene calls are TRBV5-1 and TRBJ2-5; 13 bases line up with TRBD2. CDR1 and CDR2 from the germline V gene are SGHRS and YFSETQ. The CDR3 sequence is 15 residues long. J lost 5 bases, V lost 0 bases, and 1 base had no gene match.

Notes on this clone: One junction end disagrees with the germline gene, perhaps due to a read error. The CDR3 region has the DNA TGCAGCGTCGAAGGACAGTCTCGAGCAAGTGGTGGCTACACCTTC. Protein sequence: CSVEGQSRASGGYTF. The V call is TRBV29-1, the J call TRBJ1-2; a possible D gene is TRBD1 (6 bases). Looked up from germline, CDR1 is SQVTM and CDR2 is ANQGSEA. CDR3 length: 15 residues.

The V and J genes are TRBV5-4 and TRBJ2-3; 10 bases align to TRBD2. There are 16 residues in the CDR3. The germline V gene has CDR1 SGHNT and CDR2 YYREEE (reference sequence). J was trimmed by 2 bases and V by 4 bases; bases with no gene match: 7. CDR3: CASSPRTSGDTDTQYF. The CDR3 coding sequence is TGTGCCAGCAGCCCCCGGACTAGCGGAGACACAGATACGCAGTATTTT.

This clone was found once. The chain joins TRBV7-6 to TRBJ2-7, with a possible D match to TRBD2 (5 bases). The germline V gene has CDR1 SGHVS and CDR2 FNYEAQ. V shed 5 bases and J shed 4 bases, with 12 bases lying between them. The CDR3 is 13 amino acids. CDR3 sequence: CASSLNGVYEQYF. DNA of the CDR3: TGTGCCAGCAGCCTTAACGGGGTTTACGAGCAGTACTTC.

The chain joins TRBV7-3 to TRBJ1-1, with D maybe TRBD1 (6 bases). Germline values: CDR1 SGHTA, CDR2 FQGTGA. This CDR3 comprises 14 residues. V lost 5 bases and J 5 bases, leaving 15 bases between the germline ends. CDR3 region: CASSMGGPLTEAFF. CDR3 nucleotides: TGTGCCAGCAGCATGGGGGGGCCGCTTACTGAAGCTTTCTTT.

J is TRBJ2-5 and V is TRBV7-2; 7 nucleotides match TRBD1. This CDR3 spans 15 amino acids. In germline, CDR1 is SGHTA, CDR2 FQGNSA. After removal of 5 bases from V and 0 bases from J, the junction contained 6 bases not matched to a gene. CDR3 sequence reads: CASSPIQGYQETQYF. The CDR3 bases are TGTGCCAGCAGCCCTATACAGGGGTACCAAGAGACCCAGTACTTC. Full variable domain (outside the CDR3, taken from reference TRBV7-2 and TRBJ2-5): GAGVSQSPSNKVTEKGKDVELRCDPISGHTALYWYRQSLGQGLEFLIYFQGNSAPDKSGLPSDRFSAERTGGSVSTLTIQRTQQEDSAVYLCASSPIQGYQETQYFGPGTRLLVL.

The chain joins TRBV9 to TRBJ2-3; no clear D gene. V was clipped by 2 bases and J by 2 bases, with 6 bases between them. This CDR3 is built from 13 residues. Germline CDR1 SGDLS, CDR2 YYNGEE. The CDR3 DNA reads TGTGCCAGCAGCGTCTTAGTCACAGATACGCAGTATTTT. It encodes CASSVLVTDTQYF.

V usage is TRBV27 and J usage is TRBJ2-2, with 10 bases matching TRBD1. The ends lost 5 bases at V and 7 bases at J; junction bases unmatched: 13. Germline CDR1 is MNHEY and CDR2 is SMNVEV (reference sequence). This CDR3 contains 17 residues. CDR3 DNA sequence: TGTGCCAGCAGTCGTCCCGGGACAGGGGCACCTGTCGGGGAGCTGTTTTTT. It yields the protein CASSRPGTGAPVGELFF.